Sequencing of this T cell receptor (beta chain) was carried out in a study of primary melanoma T cells and metastatic recurrence. Study-level results: Regardless of ulceration, mitotic rate or nodal disease, >20% T-cell fraction appeared protective. Combined with tumor thickness, T-cell fraction reportedly beat other histopathological additions.

The patients had surgically resected primary melanoma at risk of metastatic recurrence. Measured with immunoSEQ multiplex PCR; TCRdb has only the in-frame clones, and not every one. The sample includes about 450 clones, 65% to 90% of them seen just once. Note on this clone: The antigen is unknown.

The CDR3 consists of 17 residues. Germline lookup yields CDR1 SGHNT and CDR2 YENEEA. J lost 1 base, V lost 5 bases, and 6 bases had no gene match. This clonotype was sampled from a human donor with melanoma. The chain couples TRBV11-3 to TRBJ2-3, with 13 positions matching TRBD2. The sample taken for sequencing was melanoma tumor tissue. In nucleotides, the CDR3 is TGTGCCAGCAGCCCGAAAGGACTAGCGGGGGGCACAGATACGCAGTATTTT. Its translation: CASSPKGLAGGTDTQYF.